These 3 T cell receptor beta chains came from one sample sequenced in a study of OX40 agonist ivuxolimab in advanced cancers. Profiled with immunoSEQ multiplex PCR; TCRdb holds only in-frame clones, not every one. The top ten hold about 4.3% of the sample, which has some 44,000 clones, 80% to 90% seen once. Sequences were derived from CD4+ or CD8+ T cells sorted from blood, sampled in a trial of the OX40 agonist ivuxolimab. These receptors originate from an adult with an advanced solid tumor such as melanoma, head and neck, liver or kidney cancer.

The chain links TRBV30 to TRBJ1-2; no firm D call. Germline V gives CDR1 GTSNPN, CDR2 SVGIG (reference sequence). Deletions cut 1 base from V and 4 bases from J, with 16 bases between. The CDR3 runs to 15 residues. This CDR3 is CAWSDEGIGFYGYTF. The CDR3, as DNA: TGTGCCTGGAGTGACGAGGGAATCGGGTTCTATGGCTACACCTTC.

The rearrangement uses TRBV28 and TRBJ2-3; no clear D gene. The V gene lost 1 base and the J gene lost 1 base, with 15 bases spanning the gap. The CDR3 spans 17 residues. The germline gives CDR1 MDHEN, CDR2 SYDVKM. The CDR3 region is CASSLSSVALGTDTQYF. CDR3 DNA sequence: TGTGCCAGCAGTTTATCCTCAGTCGCCCTAGGCACAGATACGCAGTATTTT.

This clone was counted only a few times. The chain couples TRBV7-9 to TRBJ1-5; no clear D gene. Per germline, CDR1 SEHNR and CDR2 FQNEAQ (reference sequence). Trimming removed 5 bases from V and 1 base from J, with 3 bases in between. The CDR3 extends over 12 amino acids. The CDR3 coding sequence is TGTGCCAGCAGCCCCAGCAATCAGCCCCAGCATTTT. Its translation: CASSPSNQPQHF.